This TCR beta chain was sequenced in a study of human T cells and chemical hapten exposure. Study-wide background: Per-sample TCR yields varied mainly from small pooled library volume differences.

Individual cDNA molecules in this library carried unique molecular identifiers. One entry per CDR3 protein, called by TCRdb with MiXCR from the RACE reads. The repertoire holds a few hundred thousand distinct CDR3 sequences, with over 6% as singletons. Time point meaning: patch test 2, 6 weeks after DPC sensitization. Documented treatment: therapeutic diphenylcyclopropenone sensitization with weekly scalp DPC. CDR1 is MNHNY, CDR2 SVGAGI, per germline (reference sequence). V lost 9 bases to trimming and J lost 5 bases; unmatched junction nucleotides: 9. The CDR3 contains 15 residues. This clonotype was observed a few times. Antigen: not known. Broader study findings: No change in TCRs above 1 in 1000 frequency was produced by DPC sensitization. There were significantly more large CDR3 similarity clusters among expanded TCRs than among controls.

The genes are TRBV6-6 and TRBJ2-1; 11 bases line up with TRBD2. Sequencing was performed on whole blood, taken in connection with sensitization to the hapten diphenylcyclopropenone (DPC). The TCR was taken from a woman under 30 with alopecia areata. Some clones in this sample may be carry-over from other donors' samples. The CDR3 sequence: CASGFGTSGNNEQFF. DNA of the CDR3: TGTGCCAGTGGGTTTGGGACTAGCGGAAACAATGAGCAGTTCTTC.